One sample yielded the 22 T cell receptor beta chains listed below, sequenced in a study of metastatic and nonmetastatic thyroid tumors. Before thyroid surgery, none of the patients had received any treatment. MiXCR re-clonotyped the PCR reads for TCRdb. The sample lists 100,000 or so clones, about 15% seen once, with 3.6% in the top ten. Source material: blood. Receptors originate from a female donor with papillary thyroid cancer or a benign thyroid nodule (not recorded which). Some clones in this sample may be carry-over from other donors' samples.

This clone was observed many times. The chain recombines TRBV2 with TRBJ2-2, with a tentative D call TRBD1 (6 bases). CDR3 length: 14 amino acids. V dropped 5 bases and J dropped 3 bases, with 10 bases sitting between them. Germline-derived CDR1 and CDR2 are SNHLY and FYNNEI. CDR3 coding DNA: TGTGCCAGCAGTTCGGACAGACACACCGGGGAGCTGTTTTTT. It translates to CASSSDRHTGELFF.

This clone was counted at least ten times. This sequence joins TRBV5-1 and TRBJ1-2; D possibly corresponds to TRBD1 (5 bases). V gave up 0 bases and J gave up 4 bases, with 13 bases separating them. This CDR3 is 15 amino acids long. Germline V CDR1 and CDR2: SGHRS, YFSETQ. The CDR3 DNA reads TGCGCCAGCAGCTTGGATGCAGGGACGGTCTATGGCTACACCTTC. This encodes CASSLDAGTVYGYTF.

This clone has ten or more counts. The rearrangement uses TRBV19 and TRBJ2-1; no firm D call. The V gene's germline CDR1 is LNHDA and CDR2 SQIVND (reference sequence). Deletions cut 3 bases from V and 7 bases from J, with 4 bases between. CDR3 size: 11 residues. The CDR3 protein is CASSMRNEQFF. CDR3 sequence (DNA): TGTGCCAGTAGTATGAGAAATGAGCAGTTCTTC.

Many counts were recorded for this clone. The rearrangement joins TRBV28 to TRBJ1-1, with 8 bases matching TRBD1. Germline V gene lookup returns CDR1 MDHEN and CDR2 SYDVKM. The V segment lost 7 bases and the J segment 1 base; nucleotides outside the gene matches: 14. The CDR3 length is 17 residues. The CDR3 sequence is CASILLPRGLGNTEAFF. The CDR3 nucleotides are TGTGCCAGCATTCTCCTTCCCAGGGGGCTGGGGAACACTGAAGCTTTCTTT.

The table lists this clone with a few counts. Given the absence of the conserved phenylalanine or tryptophan at the CDR3 end, a read error is likely. This rearrangement joins TRBV14 to TRBJ1-2, with D unresolved. The CDR3 is 11 residues long. The germline CDR1 and CDR2 sequences are SGHDN and FVKESK. V was pared by 0 bases and J by 9 bases, with 5 bases between. CDR3 protein: CASSQDGRYTL. The CDR3, as DNA: TGTGCCAGCAGCCAAGATGGGCGCTACACCCTC.

At least ten counts were recorded for this clone. The chain employs TRBV7-2 and TRBJ1-4; TRBD1 aligns across 7 bases. Germline CDR1 is SGHTA and CDR2 is FQGNSA. The CDR3 is made up of 14 amino acids. V shed 3 bases, J shed 5 bases, and the junction held 3 bases outside the gene matches. In nucleotides, the CDR3 is TGTGCCAGCAGCTTTCAGGGGGGAAATGAAAAACTGTTTTTT. Its translation: CASSFQGGNEKLFF.

This clone has ten or more counts. The CDR3 DNA follows: TGTGCCGCGGACAGACCTTCTAACTATGGCTACACCTTC. Residues: CAADRPSNYGYTF. The gene calls are TRBV30 and TRBJ1-2; maybe TRBD1 (6 bases). V lost 8 bases, J lost 0 bases, and 13 bases lay in between. The CDR3 is 13 amino acids. CDR1 is GTSNPN and CDR2 is SVGIG in the germline V gene (reference sequence).

The sample holds many counts of this clone. This rearrangement joins TRBV28 to TRBJ2-2; D may be TRBD1 (6 bases). The CDR3 loop spans 15 amino acids. V was shortened by 8 bases and J by 5 bases, with 18 bases between the two germline ends. Germline V CDR1 and CDR2: MDHEN, SYDVKM. The CDR3 DNA reads TGTGCCAGCGGGTTGAGACAGGTCCAAACCGGGGAGCTGTTTTTT. Translating it yields CASGLRQVQTGELFF.

This clone was observed many times. The chain recombines TRBV28 with TRBJ1-1; TRBD1 matches 8 bases. Trimming cost V 5 bases and J 0 bases; bases outside gene matches: 5. The CDR3 is 15 amino acids. CDR1 is MDHEN, CDR2 SYDVKM, per germline. In DNA form, the CDR3 reads TGTGCCAGCAGTCCACGACAGGGGATGAACACTGAAGCTTTCTTT. This translates into CASSPRQGMNTEAFF.

In this sample, this clone turned up many times. The chain has TRBV7-3 and TRBJ2-2; D ambiguous. V lost 1 base, J lost 6 bases, and 12 bases lay in between. Germline V gene data show CDR1 as SGHTA and CDR2 as FQGTGA. There are 15 residues in the CDR3. The CDR3 sequence: CASSLNGRTSGELFF. The DNA of the CDR3 is TGTGCCAGCAGCTTAAATGGCAGGACCTCCGGGGAGCTGTTTTTT.

This clone was counted at least ten times. V and J are TRBV7-9 and TRBJ2-3; possible D gene TRBD2, 6 bases. The V and J ends lost 1 base and 5 bases respectively, with 10 bases between them. The CDR3 is made up of 14 amino acids. The germline CDR1 and CDR2 sequences are SEHNR and FQNEAQ (reference sequence). The DNA of the CDR3 is TGTGCCAGCAGCTTAGGAGGGGAGGAAGATACGCAGTATTTT. It is translated as CASSLGGEEDTQYF.

A few counts support this clone. A much bigger clone sits one base away, suggesting this may be a read error. The V gene is TRBV28, the J gene TRBJ1-2; D is unresolved. This CDR3 is 14 amino acids long. In germline, CDR1 is MDHEN, CDR2 SYDVKM. Trimming removed 3 bases at V and 2 bases at J, with 10 bases between. CDR3 DNA: TGTGCCAGCAGTTTCTTGGAACTCAACTATGGCTACACCTTC. It encodes CASSFLELNYGYTF.

In its sample, this clone was seen a few times. This may arise from a read error, as a much more abundant clone is one base away. The CDR3 DNA is TGTGCCACCAGCAGAGATCTTCCATCGTCCAATGAGCAGTTCTTC. This sequence encodes CATSRDLPSSNEQFF. The chain employs TRBV15 and TRBJ2-1; D not certain. Looked up from germline, CDR1 is LNHNV and CDR2 is YYDKDF (reference sequence). V was pared by 0 bases and J by 6 bases, with 12 bases between. This CDR3 region has 15 residues.

Many counts were recorded for this clone. The gene calls are TRBV6-2 or TRBV6-3 and TRBJ2-5; TRBD2 matches at 9 bases. The CDR3 has 14 amino acids. V lost 3 bases, J lost 5 bases, and 4 bases stayed unmatched. The germline V gene has CDR1 MNHEY and CDR2 SVGEGT. The CDR3 DNA is TGTGCCAGCAGTTATTTAGCGGGGGCGGAGACCCAGTACTTC. Protein sequence: CASSYLAGAETQYF.

A note on this clone: One base away lies a much larger clone, so this may be a sequencing read error. The chain recombines TRBV20-1 with TRBJ1-1; perhaps TRBD1 as D (5 bases). The ends were cut back, 0 bases at V and 5 bases at J, with 16 bases in the middle. Germline loops: CDR1 DFQATT, CDR2 SNEGSKA (reference sequence). The CDR3 length is 15 residues. The CDR3 region has the DNA TGCAGTGCTAGAGATCCGACATGGGGCAGGACTGAAGCTTTCTTT. Protein product: CSARDPTWGRTEAFF.

In this sample, this clone turned up many times. This sequence joins TRBV6-4 and TRBJ1-6; 7 nucleotides line up with TRBD1. Germline CDR1 and CDR2: MRHNA and SNTAGT. V lost 0 bases, J lost 10 bases, and 3 bases stayed unmatched. This CDR3 has 14 amino acids. This CDR3 is CASSDSDRDSPLHF. DNA of the CDR3: TGTGCCAGCAGTGACTCAGACAGGGACTCACCCCTCCACTTT.

Comments on this clone: A single base separates this from a much larger clone, so it may be a read error. The chain employs TRBV5-5 and TRBJ2-6, with D unclear. Germline CDR1 and CDR2: SGHKS and YYEKEE (reference sequence). CDR3 length: 15 residues. Written as DNA, the CDR3 is TGTGCCAGCAGCCTCCGGTGGTCTGGGACCAACGTCCTGACTTTC. Protein: CASSLRWSGTNVLTF.

Details on this clone: A much larger clonotype is one base distant, so this may be a read error. DNA for the CDR3: TGTGCCAGCAGCCAAGGGCTGGGAGCGGGCGGCGAGAGCCAGTACTTC. This translates into CASSQGLGAGGESQYF. The rearrangement uses TRBV3-1 and TRBJ2-5; weak D call: TRBD2 (6 bases). This CDR3 comprises 16 residues. Germline V lookup: CDR1 LGHDT, CDR2 YNNKEL (reference sequence).

At least ten counts were recorded for this clone. The chain couples TRBV2 to TRBJ2-1; tentatively, D is TRBD1 (5 bases). CDR1 and CDR2 from the germline V gene are SNHLY and FYNNEI. Trimming cost V 2 bases and J 7 bases, with 9 bases left between them. The CDR3 sequence is 13 residues long. Here the CDR3 reads CASSEQGMNEQFF. The DNA of the CDR3 is TGTGCCAGCAGTGAACAGGGTATGAATGAGCAGTTCTTC.

Concerning this clone itself: A read error may explain this, as a much larger clone is one base away. The chain joins TRBV11-2 to TRBJ1-3; D uncertain. V shed 5 bases and J shed 0 bases, with 20 bases lying between them. Germline-derived CDR1 and CDR2 are SGHAT and FQNNGV. CDR3 length: 18 amino acids. The CDR3 spells CASSPRTGLGFSGNTIYF. CDR3 nucleotides: TGTGCCAGCAGCCCGCGAACCGGATTGGGATTCTCTGGAAACACCATATATTTT.

This clone was counted at least ten times. The chain has TRBV9 and TRBJ1-2; tentative D call: TRBD1 (5 bases). This CDR3 is built from 16 residues. Trimming removed 0 bases at V and 6 bases at J, with 18 bases between. The V gene's germline CDR1 is SGDLS and CDR2 YYNGEE. As DNA, the CDR3 is TGTGCCAGCAGCGTAGAGGATTGGGGCAGGAGGGATGGCTACACCTTC. Its translation is CASSVEDWGRRDGYTF.

This clone appeared many times. This rearrangement joins TRBV20-1 to TRBJ2-2; D not certain. The CDR3 is 16 amino acids. Trimming stripped 1 base from V and 6 bases from J, with 18 bases between. Germline loops: CDR1 DFQATT, CDR2 SNEGSKA (reference sequence). The CDR3 region is CSARASVNSSPGELFF. For the CDR3, the DNA is TGCAGTGCTAGAGCCTCTGTAAACAGTTCTCCCGGGGAGCTGTTTTTT.